This record concerns one T cell receptor (beta chain) sequence. This specimen comes from a study of immune cell composition in non-small cell lung cancer. Clones were sequenced by immunoSEQ multiplex PCR, and TCRdb holds only the in-frame ones, with some missing. The repertoire holds thousands of clones, with around 78% as singletons. The V gene lost 6 bases and the J gene lost 7 bases, with 16 bases spanning the gap. Germline values: CDR1 SNHLY, CDR2 FYNNEI. There are 13 residues in the CDR3. This receptor was taken from a human donor with non-small cell lung cancer. V usage is TRBV2 and J usage is TRBJ2-7, with D possibly TRBD2 on 5 matching bases. Specimen: lung tumor tissue. The CDR3 region has the DNA TGTGCCAGCAGACCGGACCTATCGGGGGAGCAGTACTTC. It yields the protein CASRPDLSGEQYF.